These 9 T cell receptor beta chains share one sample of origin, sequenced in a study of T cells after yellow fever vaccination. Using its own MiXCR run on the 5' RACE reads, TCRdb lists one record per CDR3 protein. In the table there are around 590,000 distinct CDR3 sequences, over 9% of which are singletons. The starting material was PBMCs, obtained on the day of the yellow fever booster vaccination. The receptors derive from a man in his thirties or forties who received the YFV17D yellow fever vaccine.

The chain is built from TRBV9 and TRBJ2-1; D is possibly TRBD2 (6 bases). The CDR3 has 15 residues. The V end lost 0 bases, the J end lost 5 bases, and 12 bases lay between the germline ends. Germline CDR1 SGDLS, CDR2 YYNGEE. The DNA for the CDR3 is TGTGCCAGCAGCGTAGGCGCTAGCGCCCACAATGAGCAGTTCTTC. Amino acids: CASSVGASAHNEQFF.

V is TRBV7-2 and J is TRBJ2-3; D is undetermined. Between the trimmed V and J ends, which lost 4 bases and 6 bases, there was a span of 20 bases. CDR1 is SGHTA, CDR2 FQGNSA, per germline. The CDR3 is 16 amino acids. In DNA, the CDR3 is TGTGCCAGCAGCTCGGTCCCACGGATGGGGTTGGATACGCAGTATTTT. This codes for CASSSVPRMGLDTQYF.

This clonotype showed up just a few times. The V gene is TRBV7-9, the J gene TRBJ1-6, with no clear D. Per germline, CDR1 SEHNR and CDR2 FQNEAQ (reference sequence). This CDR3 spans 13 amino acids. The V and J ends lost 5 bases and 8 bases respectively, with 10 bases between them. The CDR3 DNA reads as TGTGCCAGCAGCCCAGACCAGGATTCACCCCTCCACTTT. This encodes CASSPDQDSPLHF.

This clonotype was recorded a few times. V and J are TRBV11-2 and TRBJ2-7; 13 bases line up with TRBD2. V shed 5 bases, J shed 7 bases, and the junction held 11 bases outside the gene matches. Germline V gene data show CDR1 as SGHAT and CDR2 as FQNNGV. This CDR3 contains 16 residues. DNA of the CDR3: TGTGCCAGCAGCAAGGGACTAGCGGGACCATCCGGGGAGCAGTACTTC. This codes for CASSKGLAGPSGEQYF.

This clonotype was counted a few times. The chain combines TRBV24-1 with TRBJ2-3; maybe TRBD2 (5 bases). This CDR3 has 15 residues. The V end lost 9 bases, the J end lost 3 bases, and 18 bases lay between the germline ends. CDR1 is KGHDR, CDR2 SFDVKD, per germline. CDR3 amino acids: CATPESAGRTDTQYF. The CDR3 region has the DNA TGTGCCACCCCTGAATCGGCGGGCCGGACAGATACGCAGTATTTT.

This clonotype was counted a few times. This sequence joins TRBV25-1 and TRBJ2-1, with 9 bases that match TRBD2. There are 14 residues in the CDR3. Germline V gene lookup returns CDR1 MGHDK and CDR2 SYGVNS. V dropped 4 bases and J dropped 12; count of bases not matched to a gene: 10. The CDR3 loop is CASSADPGTSPQFF. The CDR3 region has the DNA TGTGCCAGCAGTGCTGACCCCGGGACTAGCCCGCAGTTCTTC.

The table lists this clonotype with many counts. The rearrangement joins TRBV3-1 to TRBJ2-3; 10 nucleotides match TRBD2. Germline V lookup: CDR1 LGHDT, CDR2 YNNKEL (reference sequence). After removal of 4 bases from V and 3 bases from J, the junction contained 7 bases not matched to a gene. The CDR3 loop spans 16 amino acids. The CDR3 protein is CASSPLTSGFTDTQYF. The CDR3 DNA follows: TGTGCCAGCAGCCCGTTGACTAGCGGGTTTACAGATACGCAGTATTTT.

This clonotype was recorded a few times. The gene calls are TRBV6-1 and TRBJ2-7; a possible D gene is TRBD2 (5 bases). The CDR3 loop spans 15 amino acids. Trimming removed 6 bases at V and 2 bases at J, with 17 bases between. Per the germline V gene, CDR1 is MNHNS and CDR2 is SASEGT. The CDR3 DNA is TGTGCCAGCAGCCAGGACGAGGGAGTCCCCTACGAGCAGTACTTC. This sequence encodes CASSQDEGVPYEQYF.

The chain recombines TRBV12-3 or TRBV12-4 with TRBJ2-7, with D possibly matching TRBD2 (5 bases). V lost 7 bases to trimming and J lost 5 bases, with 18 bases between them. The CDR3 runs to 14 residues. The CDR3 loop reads CASTDGLAADEQYF. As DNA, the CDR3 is TGTGCCAGCACCGACGGGCTAGCAGCTGACGAGCAGTACTTC.